A single sample is the source of the 8 T cell receptor beta chains below, sequenced in a study of T cells in Graves' hyperthyroidism and ophthalmopathy. Amplification yielded TCR beta CDR3 regions, with RNA transcripts as the source. An initial round of RT-PCR targeting the TCR CDR3 relied on the HTBI primer set. TCRdb reanalysed the multiplex PCR reads using MiXCR and keeps one entry per CDR3 protein. The table has 540,000 or so distinct CDR3 sequences, 46% seen once; the top ten hold around 20%. The sequenced sample consisted of peripheral blood or thyroid tissue (not recorded which). The receptors stem from an adult woman with Graves' disease, either hyperthyroidism or ophthalmopathy (not recorded which).

The V and J genes are TRBV7-9 and TRBJ2-7, with a tentative D call TRBD2 (5 bases). V was shortened by 3 bases and J by 3 bases, with 9 bases between the two germline ends. The CDR3 runs 13 residues. The germline V gene has CDR1 SEHNR and CDR2 FQNEAQ (reference sequence). The CDR3 reads CASSFEGVYEQYF. DNA for the CDR3: TGTGCCAGCAGCTTCGAGGGTGTCTACGAGCAGTACTTC. Filled out from reference TRBV7-9 and TRBJ2-7, the complete variable domain reads DTGVSQNPRHKITKRGQNVTFRCDPISEHNRLYWYRQTLGQGPEFLTYFQNEAQLEKSRLLSDRFSAERPKGSFSTLEIQRTEQGDSAMYLCASSFEGVYEQYFGPGTRLTVT.

The V gene is TRBV19, the J gene TRBJ2-7; D perhaps matches TRBD2 (5 bases). CDR1 LNHDA and CDR2 SQIVND come from the germline V gene (reference sequence). The CDR3 runs to 15 residues. Trimming took 3 bases from V and 2 from J, leaving 14 bases between them. CDR3 protein: CASSMSLAETYEQYF. DNA of the CDR3: TGTGCCAGTAGTATGTCTCTAGCAGAAACCTACGAGCAGTACTTC.

A word on this clonotype: This may be a read error: a much more frequent sequence differs by one nucleotide. This chain joins TRBV10-3 and TRBJ1-1; D is perhaps TRBD1 (5 bases). V was cut by 3 bases and J by 11 bases, with 13 bases left in between. The CDR3 totals 12 residues. Looked up from germline, CDR1 is ENHRY and CDR2 is SYGVKD. The CDR3 DNA reads as TGTGCCATCAGTGAAGGGGTCAACCGGGCTTTCTTT. Its translation is CAISEGVNRAFF.

In its sample, this clonotype was seen many times. The V and J genes are TRBV7-2 and TRBJ2-2, with D perhaps TRBD2 (6 bases). Germline lookup yields CDR1 SGHTA and CDR2 FQGNSA. Trimming took off 5 bases at V and 1 base at J, with 11 bases between the two ends. CDR3 size: 15 residues. The CDR3 DNA follows: TGTGCCAGCAGCGCAGCGGGTGTGAACACCGGGGAGCTGTTTTTT. Translating it yields CASSAAGVNTGELFF.

The chain employs TRBV2 and TRBJ1-1; 7 bases are a match to TRBD1. V lost 7 bases, J lost 6 bases, and 2 bases stayed unmatched. This CDR3 has 11 amino acids. Germline-derived CDR1 and CDR2 are SNHLY and FYNNEI. The CDR3 coding sequence is TGTGCCAGCATCGACAGGGCTGAAGCTTTCTTT. This translates into CASIDRAEAFF. Looking up the rest from reference TRBV2 and TRBJ1-1 gives the full variable domain: EPEVTQTPSHQVTQMGQEVILRCVPISNHLYFYWYRQILGQKVEFLVSFYNNEISEKSEIFDDQFSVERPDGSNFTLKIRSTKLEDSAMYFCASIDRAEAFFGQGTRLTVV.

CDR3 loop: CSAMDRAETQYF. CDR3 coding DNA: TGCAGTGCTATGGACAGGGCAGAGACCCAGTACTTC. This chain links TRBV20-1 with TRBJ2-5; TRBD1 matches 8 bases. This CDR3 has 12 amino acids. With V trimmed by 4 bases and J by 4 bases, 2 bases remained unmatched. The germline V gene encodes CDR1 DFQATT and CDR2 SNEGSKA (reference sequence).

On this clonotype: This sequence may be a read error, since a much larger clone differs from it by one base. DNA for the CDR3: TGTGCCAGCGGCACCGGGACAGGGGCGACCGGGGAGCTGTTTTTT. Translating gives CASGTGTGATGELFF. The chain couples TRBV7-6 to TRBJ2-2; TRBD1 agrees at 10 bases. CDR1 SGHVS and CDR2 FNYEAQ come from the germline V gene. The V gene end was trimmed by 8 bases and the J gene end by 5 bases; junction bases not matched to a gene: 8. The CDR3 sequence is 15 residues long.

This clonotype has just one count. J is TRBJ2-7 and V is TRBV11-2; D not certain. The CDR3 extends over 14 amino acids. CDR1 and CDR2 (germline): SGHAT, FQNNGV. Trimming removed 4 bases at V and 0 bases at J, with 10 bases between. CDR3 residues: CASSSDGVSYEQYF. The CDR3 nucleotides are TGTGCCAGCAGCTCCGATGGGGTCTCCTACGAGCAGTACTTC.